This T cell receptor (beta chain) emerged from a study of T cells after yellow fever vaccination. Germline CDR1 GTSNPN, CDR2 SVGIG (reference sequence). The CDR3 extends over 13 amino acids. Trimming took 1 base from V and 5 from J, leaving 9 bases between them. TCRdb reprocessed the 5' RACE reads via MiXCR and lists one record per CDR3 protein. Of 120,000 to 150,000 distinct CDR3 sequences listed, 7.7% are singletons. The sequencing used CD4+ T cells sorted from PBMCs, collected 5 days after the yellow fever booster vaccination. The chain couples TRBV30 to TRBJ1-5, with a possible D match to TRBD1 (5 bases). The receptor comes from a man under 40 who received the YFV17D yellow fever vaccine. The CDR3 is CAWSEGTHQPQHF. CDR3 DNA sequence: TGTGCCTGGAGTGAAGGGACCCATCAGCCCCAGCATTTT.